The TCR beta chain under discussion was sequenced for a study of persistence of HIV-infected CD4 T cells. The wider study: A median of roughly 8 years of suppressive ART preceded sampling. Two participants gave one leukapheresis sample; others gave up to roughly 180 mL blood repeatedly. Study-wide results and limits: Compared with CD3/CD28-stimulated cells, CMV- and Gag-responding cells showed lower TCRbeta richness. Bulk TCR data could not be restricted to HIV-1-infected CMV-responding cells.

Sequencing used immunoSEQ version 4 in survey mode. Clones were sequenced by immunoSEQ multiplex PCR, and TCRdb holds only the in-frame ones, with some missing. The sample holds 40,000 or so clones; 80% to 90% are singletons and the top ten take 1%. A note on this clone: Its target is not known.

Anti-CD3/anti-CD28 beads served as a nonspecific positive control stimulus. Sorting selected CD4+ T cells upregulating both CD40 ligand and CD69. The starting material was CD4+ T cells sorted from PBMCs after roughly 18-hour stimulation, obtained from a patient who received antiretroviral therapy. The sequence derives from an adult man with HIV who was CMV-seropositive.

The CDR3 protein is CASSWDPGETQYF. CDR3 sequence (DNA): TGTGCCAGCAGCTGGGACCCCGGGGAGACCCAGTACTTC. The V call is TRBV5-5, the J call TRBJ2-5; D could derive from TRBD1 or TRBD2 (5 bases each). In germline, CDR1 is SGHKS, CDR2 YYEKEE (reference sequence). V lost 3 bases and J 5 bases, leaving 11 bases between the germline ends. The CDR3 totals 13 residues.